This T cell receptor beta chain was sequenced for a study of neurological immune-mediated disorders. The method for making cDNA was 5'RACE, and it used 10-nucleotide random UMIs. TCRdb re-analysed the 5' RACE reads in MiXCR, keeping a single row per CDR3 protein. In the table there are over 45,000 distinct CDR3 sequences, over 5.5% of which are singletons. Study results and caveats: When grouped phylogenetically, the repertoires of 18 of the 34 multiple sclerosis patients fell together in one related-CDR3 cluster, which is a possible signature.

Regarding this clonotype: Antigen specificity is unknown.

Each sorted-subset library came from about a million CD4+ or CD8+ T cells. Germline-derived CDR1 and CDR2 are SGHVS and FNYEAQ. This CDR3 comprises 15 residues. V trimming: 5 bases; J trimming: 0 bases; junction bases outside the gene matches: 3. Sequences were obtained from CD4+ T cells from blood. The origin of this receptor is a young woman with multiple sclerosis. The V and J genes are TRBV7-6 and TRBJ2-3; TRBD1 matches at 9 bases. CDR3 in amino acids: CASSRTGASTDTQYF. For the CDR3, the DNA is TGTGCCAGCAGCCGGACAGGGGCCAGCACAGATACGCAGTATTTT.